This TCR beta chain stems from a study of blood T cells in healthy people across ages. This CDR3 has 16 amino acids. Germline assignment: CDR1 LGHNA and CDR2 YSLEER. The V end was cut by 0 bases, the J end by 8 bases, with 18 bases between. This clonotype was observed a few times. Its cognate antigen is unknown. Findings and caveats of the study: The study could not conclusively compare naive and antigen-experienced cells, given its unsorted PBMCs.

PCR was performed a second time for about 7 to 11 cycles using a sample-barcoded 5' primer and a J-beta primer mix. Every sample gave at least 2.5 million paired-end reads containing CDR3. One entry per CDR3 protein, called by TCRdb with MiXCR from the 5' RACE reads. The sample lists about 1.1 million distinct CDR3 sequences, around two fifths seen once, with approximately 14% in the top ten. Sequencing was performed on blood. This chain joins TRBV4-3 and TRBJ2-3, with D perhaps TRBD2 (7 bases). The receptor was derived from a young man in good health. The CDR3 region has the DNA TGCGCCAGCAGCCAAGAAGGTCCGGGGGGCCGAGGTACGCAGTATTTT. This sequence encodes CASSQEGPGGRGTQYF.